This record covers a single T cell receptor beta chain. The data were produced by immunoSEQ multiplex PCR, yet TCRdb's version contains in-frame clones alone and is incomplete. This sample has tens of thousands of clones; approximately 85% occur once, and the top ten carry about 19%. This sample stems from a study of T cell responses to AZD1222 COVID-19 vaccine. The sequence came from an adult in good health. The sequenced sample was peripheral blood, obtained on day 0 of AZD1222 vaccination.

The CDR3 nucleotides read TGTGCCAGCAGCTCTGGGGTGGGCACTGAAGCTTTCTTT. Protein product: CASSSGVGTEAFF. V usage is TRBV11-3 and J usage is TRBJ1-1; D remains unclear. The CDR3 has 13 amino acids. Trimming took 4 bases from V and 4 from J, leaving 10 bases between them. CDR1 SGHNT and CDR2 YENEEA come from the germline V gene. The full variable domain, completed using reference TRBV11-3 and TRBJ1-1, is EAGVVQSPRYKIIEKKQPVAFWCNPISGHNTLYWYLQNLGQGPELLIRYENEEAVDDSQLPKDRFSAERLKGVDSTLKIQPAELGDSAVYLCASSSGVGTEAFFGQGTRLTVV.